This T cell receptor (beta chain) was recorded in a study of PD-1 blockade in classical Hodgkin lymphoma. The study, taken as a whole, reports: Baseline diversity was lower in partial responders and progressors than complete responders. CD4+ but not CD8+ TCR diversity rose significantly by C4D1. What drove the repertoire differences, possibly disease activity or prior therapy, has not been defined.

CDR3 size: 11 residues. Germline V gene sequence: CDR1 MGHDK, CDR2 SYGVNS. The V end lost 1 base, the J end lost 7 bases, and 4 bases lay between the germline ends. All trial patients relapsed after autologous stem cell transplantation. This clone came up a few times. Its antigen is still unknown. The protocol was immunoSEQ multiplex PCR, while the TCRdb copy is restricted to in-frame clones and leaves out a portion. The sample comprises nearly 25,000 clones, approximately 80% of which are singletons, and 6.5% to 8% rests with the top ten. The source material was peripheral blood mononuclear cells (PBMCs), sampled at baseline. The clonotype originates from a human donor with classical Hodgkin lymphoma. This chain connects TRBV25-1 to TRBJ1-2; D unresolved. CDR3 bases: TGTGCCAGCAGTGAATCCTTTGGCTACACCTTC. Translated: CASSESFGYTF.